This TCR beta chain was retrieved from a study of T cells after yellow fever vaccination. This clonotype showed up just a few times. UMIs and a universal primer site were added when TCR cDNA was made by 5'RACE template switching. One entry per CDR3 protein results from TCRdb running MiXCR on the 5' RACE reads. This sample has hundreds of thousands of distinct CDR3 sequences, with roughly 14% found just once. V shed 5 bases and J 5 bases; nucleotides not matched to a gene: 3. The CDR3 is made up of 13 amino acids. The V gene's germline CDR1 is SQVTM and CDR2 ANQGSEA. The chain uses TRBV29-1 and TRBJ2-7; TRBD2 matches at 13 bases. Sequencing used PBMCs, obtained on the day of the yellow fever booster vaccination. The clonotype was recovered from a man aged 30-40 years who received the YFV17D yellow fever vaccine. CDR3: CSVTSGRAHEQYF. The CDR3 coding sequence is TGCAGCGTTACTAGCGGGAGGGCCCACGAGCAGTACTTC.